The clone carrying this T cell receptor (beta chain) was counted only a few times. Sequencing used immunoSEQ multiplex PCR; TCRdb keeps in-frame clones, though not all of them. Of 55,000 to 60,000 clones listed, just under 95% were seen once; the top ten hold about 3.9%. Germline V gene lookup returns CDR1 SNHLY and CDR2 FYNNEI. The CDR3 is 13 residues long. Trimming stripped 6 bases from V and 0 bases from J, with 8 bases between. This sample was included in a study of technical replicates of blood from a few donors. The sequence was collected from a human donor in good health. Some clones in this sample may be carry-over from other donors' samples. The chain has TRBV2 and TRBJ1-1; no clear D gene. Source material: PBMCs. The CDR3 bases are TGTGCCAGCAGCGAGGAGATGAACACTGAAGCTTTCTTT. It translates to CASSEEMNTEAFF.